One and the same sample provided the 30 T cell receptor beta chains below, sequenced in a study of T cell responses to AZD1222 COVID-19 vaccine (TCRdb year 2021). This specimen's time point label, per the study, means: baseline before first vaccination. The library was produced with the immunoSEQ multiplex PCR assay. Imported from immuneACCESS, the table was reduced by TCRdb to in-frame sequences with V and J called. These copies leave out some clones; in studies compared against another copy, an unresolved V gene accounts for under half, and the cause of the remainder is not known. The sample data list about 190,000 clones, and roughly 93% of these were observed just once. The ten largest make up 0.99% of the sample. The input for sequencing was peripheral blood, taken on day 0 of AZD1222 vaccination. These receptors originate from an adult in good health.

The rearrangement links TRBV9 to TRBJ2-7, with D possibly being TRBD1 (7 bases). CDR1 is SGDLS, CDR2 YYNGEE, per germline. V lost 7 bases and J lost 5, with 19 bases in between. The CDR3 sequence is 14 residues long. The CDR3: CASSQGGPPHEQYF. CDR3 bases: TGTGCCAGCTCGCAGGGGGGACCCCCTCACGAGCAGTACTTC.

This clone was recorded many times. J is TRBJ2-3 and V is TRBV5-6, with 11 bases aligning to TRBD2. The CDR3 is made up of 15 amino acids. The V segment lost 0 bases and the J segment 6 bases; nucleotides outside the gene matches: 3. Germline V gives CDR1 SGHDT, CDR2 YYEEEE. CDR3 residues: CASSLDWTSGDTQYF. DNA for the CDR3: TGTGCCAGCAGCTTGGATTGGACTAGCGGGGATACGCAGTATTTT.

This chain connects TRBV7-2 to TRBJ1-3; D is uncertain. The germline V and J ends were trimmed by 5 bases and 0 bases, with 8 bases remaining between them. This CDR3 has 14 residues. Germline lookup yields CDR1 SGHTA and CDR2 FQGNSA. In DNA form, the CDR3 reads TGTGCCAGCAGCCAAGCAAACTCTGGAAACACCATATATTTT. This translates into CASSQANSGNTIYF.

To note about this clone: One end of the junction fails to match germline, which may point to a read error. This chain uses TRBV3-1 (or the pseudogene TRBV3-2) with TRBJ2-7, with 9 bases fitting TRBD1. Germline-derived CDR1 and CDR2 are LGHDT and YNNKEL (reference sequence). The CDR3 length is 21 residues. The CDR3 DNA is TGTGCCAGCACCCAAAAAGGGGACAGGGAGCTCCCATACTTATTCTCCTACGAGCAGTACTTC. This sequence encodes CASTQKGDRELPYLFSYEQYF.

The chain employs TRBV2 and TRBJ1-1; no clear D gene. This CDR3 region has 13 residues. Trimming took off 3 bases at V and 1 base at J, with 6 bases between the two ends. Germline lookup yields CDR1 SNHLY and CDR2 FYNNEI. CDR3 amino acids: CASSDSPNTEAFF. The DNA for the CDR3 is TGTGCCAGCAGTGACTCTCCGAACACTGAAGCTTTCTTT.

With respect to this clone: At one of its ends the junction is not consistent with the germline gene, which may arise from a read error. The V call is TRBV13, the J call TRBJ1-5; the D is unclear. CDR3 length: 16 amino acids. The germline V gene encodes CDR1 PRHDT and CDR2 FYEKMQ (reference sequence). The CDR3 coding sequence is TGTGCCAGCAGCCTAGGCCGGGCGGGTTCTAGCATACCCCAGCATTTT. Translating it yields CASSLGRAGSSIPQHF.

CDR3 residues: CASSTAGRPDTQYF. The CDR3 DNA sequence: TGCGCCAGCAGCACAGCAGGGCGCCCAGATACGCAGTATTTT. The J gene is TRBJ2-3, the V gene TRBV5-1; TRBD1 might be the D (5 bases). Germline-derived CDR1 and CDR2 are SGHRS and YFSETQ. The CDR3 contains 14 residues. V dropped 4 bases and J dropped 4 bases, with 13 bases sitting between them.

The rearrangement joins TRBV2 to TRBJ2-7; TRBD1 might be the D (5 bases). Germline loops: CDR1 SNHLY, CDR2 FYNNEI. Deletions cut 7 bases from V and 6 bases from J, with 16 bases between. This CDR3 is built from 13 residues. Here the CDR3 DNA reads TGTGCCAGCATTGGGCAGGGAAGGGGCGAGCAGTACTTC. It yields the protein CASIGQGRGEQYF.

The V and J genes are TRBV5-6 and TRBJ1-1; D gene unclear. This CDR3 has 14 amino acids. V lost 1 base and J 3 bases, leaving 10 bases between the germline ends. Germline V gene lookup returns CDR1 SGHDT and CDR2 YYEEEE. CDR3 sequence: CASSLSGSDTEAFF. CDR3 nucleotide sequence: TGTGCCAGCAGCTTGTCAGGTTCGGACACTGAAGCTTTCTTT.

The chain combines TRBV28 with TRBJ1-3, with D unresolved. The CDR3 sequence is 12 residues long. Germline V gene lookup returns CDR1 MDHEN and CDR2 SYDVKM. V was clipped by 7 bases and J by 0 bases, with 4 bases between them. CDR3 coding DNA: TGTGCCAGCAAAGGCTCTGGAAACACCATATATTTT. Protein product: CASKGSGNTIYF.

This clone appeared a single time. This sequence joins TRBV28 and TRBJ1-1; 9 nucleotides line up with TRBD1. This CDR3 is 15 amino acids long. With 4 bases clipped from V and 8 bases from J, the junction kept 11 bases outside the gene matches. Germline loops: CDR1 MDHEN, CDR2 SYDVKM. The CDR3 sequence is CASSYTGQGVGEAFF. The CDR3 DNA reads TGTGCCAGCAGTTATACGGGACAGGGTGTTGGGGAAGCTTTCTTT.

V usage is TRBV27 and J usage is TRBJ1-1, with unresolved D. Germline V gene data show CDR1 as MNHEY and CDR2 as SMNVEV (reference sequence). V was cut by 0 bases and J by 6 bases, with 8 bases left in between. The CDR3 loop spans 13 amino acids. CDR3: CASSLSTVAEAFF. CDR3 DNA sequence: TGTGCCAGCAGTTTATCCACGGTGGCTGAAGCTTTCTTT.

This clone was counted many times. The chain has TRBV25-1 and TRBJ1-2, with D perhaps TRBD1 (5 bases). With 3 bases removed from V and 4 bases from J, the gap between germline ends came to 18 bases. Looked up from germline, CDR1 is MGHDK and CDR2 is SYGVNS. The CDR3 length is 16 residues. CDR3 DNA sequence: TGTGCCAGCAGTGAGCCCCAGGGAGAGTTCAGCTATGGCTACACCTTC. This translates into CASSEPQGEFSYGYTF.

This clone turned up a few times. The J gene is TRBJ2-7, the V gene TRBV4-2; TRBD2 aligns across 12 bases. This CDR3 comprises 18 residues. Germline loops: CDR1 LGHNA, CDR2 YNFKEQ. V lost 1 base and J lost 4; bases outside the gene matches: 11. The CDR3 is CASSQGFASGRALYEQYF. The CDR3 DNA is TGTGCCAGCAGCCAAGGTTTTGCTAGCGGGAGGGCATTGTACGAGCAGTACTTC.

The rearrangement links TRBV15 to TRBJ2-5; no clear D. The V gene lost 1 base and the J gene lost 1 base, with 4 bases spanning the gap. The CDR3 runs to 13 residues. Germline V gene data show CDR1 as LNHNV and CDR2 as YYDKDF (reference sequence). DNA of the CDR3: TGTGCCACCAGCAGAGGGGGCCAAGAGACCCAGTACTTC. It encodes CATSRGGQETQYF.

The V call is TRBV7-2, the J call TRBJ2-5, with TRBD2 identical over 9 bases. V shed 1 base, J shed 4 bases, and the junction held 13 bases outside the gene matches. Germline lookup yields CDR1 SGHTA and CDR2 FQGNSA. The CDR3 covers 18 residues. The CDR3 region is CASSLVGRASGNRETQYF. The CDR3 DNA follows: TGTGCCAGCAGCTTAGTTGGGCGGGCTAGCGGGAATCGAGAGACCCAGTACTTC.

CDR3 sequence reads: CASSIGGTGLNEQFF. For the CDR3, the DNA is TGTGCCAGTAGTATAGGGGGGACAGGTTTGAATGAGCAGTTCTTC. The chain combines TRBV19 with TRBJ2-1; 8 bases agree with TRBD1. CDR3 length equals 15 residues. Germline V gene lookup returns CDR1 LNHDA and CDR2 SQIVND (reference sequence). V shed 1 base, J shed 7 bases, and the junction held 6 bases outside the gene matches.

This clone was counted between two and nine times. In DNA form, the CDR3 reads TGTGCCAGCAGTTCACCAGGGATTGTACCCGGGGAGCTGTTTTTT. It is translated as CASSSPGIVPGELFF. The chain uses TRBV28 and TRBJ2-2, with a possible D match to TRBD1 (5 bases). CDR1 MDHEN and CDR2 SYDVKM come from the germline V gene. CDR3 size: 15 residues. V lost 4 bases to trimming and J lost 6 bases, with 15 bases between them.

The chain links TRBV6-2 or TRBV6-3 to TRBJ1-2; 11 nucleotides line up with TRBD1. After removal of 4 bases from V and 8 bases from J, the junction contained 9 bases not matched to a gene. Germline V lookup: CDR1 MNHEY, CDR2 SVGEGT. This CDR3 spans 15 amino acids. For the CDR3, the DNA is TGTGCCAGCAGTTCGGACAGGGGGCCAGCGGGCGGCTACACCTTC. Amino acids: CASSSDRGPAGGYTF.

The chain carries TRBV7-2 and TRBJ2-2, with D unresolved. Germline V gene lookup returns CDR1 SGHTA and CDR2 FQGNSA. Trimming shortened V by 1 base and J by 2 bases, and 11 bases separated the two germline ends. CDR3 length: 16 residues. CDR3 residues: CASSLGGGSNTGELFF. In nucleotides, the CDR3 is TGTGCCAGCAGCTTAGGAGGCGGCAGCAACACCGGGGAGCTGTTTTTT.

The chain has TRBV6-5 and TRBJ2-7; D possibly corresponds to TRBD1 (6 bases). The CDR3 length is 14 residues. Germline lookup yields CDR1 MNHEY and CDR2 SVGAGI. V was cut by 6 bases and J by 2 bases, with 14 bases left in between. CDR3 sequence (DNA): TGTGCCAGCAGGACAACCGGGACAACCTACGAGCAGTACTTC. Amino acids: CASRTTGTTYEQYF.

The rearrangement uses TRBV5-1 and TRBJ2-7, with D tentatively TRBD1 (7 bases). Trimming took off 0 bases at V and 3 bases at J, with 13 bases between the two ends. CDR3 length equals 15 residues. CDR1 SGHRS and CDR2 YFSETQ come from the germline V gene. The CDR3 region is CASSLGQGLLYEQYF. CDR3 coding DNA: TGCGCCAGCAGCTTGGGACAGGGACTTCTCTACGAGCAGTACTTC.

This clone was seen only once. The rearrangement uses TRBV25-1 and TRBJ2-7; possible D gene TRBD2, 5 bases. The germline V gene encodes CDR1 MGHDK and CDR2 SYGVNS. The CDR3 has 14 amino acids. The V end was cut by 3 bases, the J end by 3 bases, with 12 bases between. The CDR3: CASSDRLSGYEQYF. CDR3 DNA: TGTGCCAGCAGTGATCGACTATCGGGCTACGAGCAGTACTTC.

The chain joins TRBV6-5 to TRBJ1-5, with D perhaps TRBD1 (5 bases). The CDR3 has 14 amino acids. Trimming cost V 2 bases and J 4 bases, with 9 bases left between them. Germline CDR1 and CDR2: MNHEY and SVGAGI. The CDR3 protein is CASSYGTANQPQHF. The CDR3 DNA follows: TGTGCCAGCAGTTACGGGACGGCTAATCAGCCCCAGCATTTT.

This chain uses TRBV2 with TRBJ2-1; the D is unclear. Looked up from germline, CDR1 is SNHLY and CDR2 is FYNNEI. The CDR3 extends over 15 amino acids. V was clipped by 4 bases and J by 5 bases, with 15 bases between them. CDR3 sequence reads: CASSAVLGFNNEQFF. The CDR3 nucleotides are TGTGCCAGCAGTGCGGTTTTAGGGTTTAACAATGAGCAGTTCTTC.

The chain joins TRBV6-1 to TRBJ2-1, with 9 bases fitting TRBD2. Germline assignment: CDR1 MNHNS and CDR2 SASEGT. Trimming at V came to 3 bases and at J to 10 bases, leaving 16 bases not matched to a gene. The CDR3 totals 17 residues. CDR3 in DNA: TGTGCCAGCAGTGATGGTCTGGCGGGGGGGACGCCTTGGGAGCAGTTCTTC. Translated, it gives CASSDGLAGGTPWEQFF.

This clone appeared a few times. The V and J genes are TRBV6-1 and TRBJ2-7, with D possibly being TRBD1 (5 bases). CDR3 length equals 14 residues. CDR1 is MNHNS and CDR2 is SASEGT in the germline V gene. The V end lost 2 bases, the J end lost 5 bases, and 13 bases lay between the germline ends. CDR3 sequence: CASSELTVRHEQYF. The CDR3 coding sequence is TGTGCCAGCAGTGAATTGACAGTTCGCCACGAGCAGTACTTC.

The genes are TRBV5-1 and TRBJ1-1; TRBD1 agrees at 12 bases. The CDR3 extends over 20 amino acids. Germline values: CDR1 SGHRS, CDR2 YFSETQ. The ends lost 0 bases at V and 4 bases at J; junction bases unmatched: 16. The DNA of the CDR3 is TGCGCCAGCAGCTTGGGGACCCGGGACAGGGGGCCCTTTGACGCCACTGAAGCTTTCTTT. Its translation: CASSLGTRDRGPFDATEAFF.

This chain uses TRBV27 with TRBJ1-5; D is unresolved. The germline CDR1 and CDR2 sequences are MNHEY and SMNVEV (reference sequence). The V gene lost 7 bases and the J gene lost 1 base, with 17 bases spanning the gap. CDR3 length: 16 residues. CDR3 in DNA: TGTGCCAGCATGGAGGCGGGTCGGTGGAGCAATCAGCCCCAGCATTTT. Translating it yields CASMEAGRWSNQPQHF.

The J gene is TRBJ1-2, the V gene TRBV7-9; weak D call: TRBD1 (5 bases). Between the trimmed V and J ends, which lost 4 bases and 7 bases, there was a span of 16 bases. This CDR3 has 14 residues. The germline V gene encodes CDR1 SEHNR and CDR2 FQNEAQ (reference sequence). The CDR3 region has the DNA TGTGCCAGCAGCTGGGGGTGGCAGGGTGTTGGCTACACCTTC. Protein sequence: CASSWGWQGVGYTF. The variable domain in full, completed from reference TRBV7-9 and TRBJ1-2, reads DTGVSQNPRHKITKRGQNVTFRCDPISEHNRLYWYRQTLGQGPEFLTYFQNEAQLEKSRLLSDRFSAERPKGSFSTLEIQRTEQGDSAMYLCASSWGWQGVGYTFGSGTRLTVV.